This T cell receptor beta chain comes out of a study of cytomegalovirus exposure and HLA in healthy donors. Looking at the study overall: In a later analysis, it was reported that the approximately 120 validation repertoires had been produced on the same platform as the roughly 610 repertoires belonging to the first cohort. Points from the study as a whole: Both high specificity and high sensitivity reportedly marked the classifier's diagnosis of cytomegalovirus status.

It was the approximately 130-subject validation cohort, separate from the approximately 670-subject first cohort, to which the donors belonged. V was trimmed by 0 bases and J by 0 bases, leaving 5 bases between them. The CDR3 length is 14 residues. Germline CDR1 MNHNS, CDR2 SASEGT. Measured with immunoSEQ multiplex PCR; TCRdb has only the in-frame clones, and not every one. The data contain tens of thousands of clones, 85% to 95% of them seen just once; the ten biggest clones take up over 3%. As regards this clone: Its cognate antigen is unknown.

The chain employs TRBV6-1 and TRBJ1-1; D is undetermined. The receptor's source is a young man in good health and CMV-seronegative. Sequencing used PBMCs. Written as DNA, the CDR3 is TGTGCCAGCAGTGAAGCAGCGATGAACACTGAAGCTTTCTTT. Encoded protein: CASSEAAMNTEAFF.